A single sample is the source of the 6 T cell receptor beta chains below, sequenced in a study of blood T cells in healthy people across ages. With a J-beta primer mix and a sample-barcoded 5' primer, a second PCR ran roughly 6 to 11 cycles. MiXCR, run by TCRdb on the 5' RACE reads, gives a single entry per CDR3 protein. The sample yields about 930,000 distinct CDR3 sequences, almost 30% seen once. These data are also associated with another study on T cells of mothers and their children.

The source material was blood. The receptors here all came from a woman aged 40 to 50 in good health.

This clonotype has more than one count but fewer than ten. The chain couples TRBV20-1 to TRBJ1-4; 7 bases are a match to TRBD1. The CDR3 totals 14 residues. Germline trimming cut 5 bases from V and 10 bases from J; bases unmatched to any gene: 13. Per the germline V gene, CDR1 is DFQATT and CDR2 is SNEGSKA (reference sequence). CDR3 residues: CSADHRGGFGKLFF. The CDR3 bases are TGCAGTGCTGACCACAGAGGGGGCTTTGGAAAACTGTTTTTT.

This chain joins TRBV6-2 or TRBV6-3 and TRBJ1-1; 7 bases are shared with TRBD1. J was trimmed by 11 bases and V by 6 bases; bases with no gene match: 9. CDR1 MNHEY and CDR2 SVGEGT come from the germline V gene. This CDR3 has 12 amino acids. The CDR3 here is CASRSTGSRAFF. Written as DNA, the CDR3 is TGTGCCAGCAGATCGACAGGGTCTCGGGCTTTCTTT.

This clonotype was detected a few times. It may be a read error: a sequence one base away is much more abundant. V and J are TRBV12-3 or TRBV12-4 and TRBJ1-2, with TRBD1 matching over 7 bases. J gave up 7 bases and V 11 bases, and 16 bases lay outside the gene matches. The CDR3 runs 14 residues. DNA of the CDR3: TGTGCCTGCTCATCCTTCAGGGGGGTCGGTGGCTACACCTTC. Residues: CACSSFRGVGGYTF.

On this clonotype itself: A much larger clone is a single base away; this may be a read error. The genes are TRBV13 and TRBJ1-2; 10 nucleotides align to TRBD1. Germline V gene sequence: CDR1 PRHDT, CDR2 FYEKMQ (reference sequence). The CDR3 spans 17 residues. The CDR3 DNA follows: TGTACCAGCAGCCGAGGGACAGGGGTCTCCTCTAACTATGGCTACACCTTC. Encoded protein: CTSSRGTGVSSNYGYTF.

The CDR3 sequence: CAIGRGTDEQFF. CDR3 nucleotides: TGTGCCATCGGCCGGGGAACGGATGAGCAGTTCTTC. J is TRBJ2-1 and V is TRBV10-3, with a possible D match to TRBD2 (5 bases). The ends were cut back, 8 bases at V and 8 bases at J, with 13 bases in the middle. The germline V gene has CDR1 ENHRY and CDR2 SYGVKD. This CDR3 has 12 amino acids.

This clonotype was recorded a few times. This chain links TRBV20-1 with TRBJ1-5, with 8 bases fitting TRBD1. The CDR3 length is 15 residues. With V trimmed by 6 bases and J by 0 bases, 7 bases remained unmatched. The germline gives CDR1 DFQATT, CDR2 SNEGSKA (reference sequence). The CDR3 here is CSARGQEHSNQPQHF. The DNA of the CDR3 is TGCAGTGCCAGGGGACAGGAACATAGCAATCAGCCCCAGCATTTT.